The 4 T cell receptor beta chains given below trace back to one sample, sequenced in a study of blood T cell repertoires in COVID-19. The repertoire was sequenced with immunoSEQ multiplex PCR; TCRdb's copy has only in-frame clones and lacks some. This sample has 99,000 or so clones; roughly 80% occur once, and the top ten carry 20% to 30%. Sequencing input: peripheral blood. Receptor source: a man aged 55 to 70 with acute or convalescent COVID-19.

The chain employs TRBV2 and TRBJ1-1; 7 bases match TRBD1. This CDR3 spans 14 amino acids. Germline V gene lookup returns CDR1 SNHLY and CDR2 FYNNEI. The junction had 5 bases not matched to a gene; V was cut back by 6 bases and J by 1 base. This CDR3 is CASRVGQTNTEAFF. The CDR3 DNA follows: TGTGCCAGCAGGGTGGGACAGACGAACACTGAAGCTTTCTTT.

V gene TRBV5-4 combines with J gene TRBJ2-2; TRBD1 agrees at 7 bases. Germline loops: CDR1 SGHNT, CDR2 YYREEE (reference sequence). The CDR3 consists of 17 residues. V shed 4 bases, J shed 7 bases, and the junction held 16 bases outside the gene matches. CDR3: CASSASQGTTLGGELFF. CDR3 nucleotide sequence: TGTGCCAGCAGCGCGTCACAGGGGACGACCTTGGGCGGGGAGCTGTTTTTT. The variable domain in full, with the rest retrieved from reference TRBV5-4 and TRBJ2-2, is ETGVTQSPTHLIKTRGQQVTLRCSSQSGHNTVSWYQQALGQGPQFIFQYYREEENGRGNFPPRFSGLQFPNYSSELNVNALELDDSALYLCASSASQGTTLGGELFFGEGSRLTVL.

V is TRBV12-5 and J is TRBJ1-1; 7 nucleotides line up with TRBD1. CDR1 and CDR2 from the germline V gene are LGHNT and FRNRAP. This CDR3 is built from 14 residues. The V segment lost 5 bases and the J segment 2 bases; nucleotides outside the gene matches: 5. CDR3 nucleotide sequence: TGTGCTAGTGGTCCCCGACAGGGAAACACTGAAGCTTTCTTT. Residues: CASGPRQGNTEAFF.

This clone was picked up a small number of times. This rearrangement joins TRBV7-8 to TRBJ2-7; 7 bases line up with TRBD2. Germline trimming cut 5 bases from V and 2 bases from J; bases unmatched to any gene: 12. This CDR3 comprises 16 residues. From germline, CDR1 is SGHVS and CDR2 FQNEAQ. For the CDR3, the DNA is TGTGCCAGCAGCCCCAGGGCGGGAGAGGGGCCCTACGAGCAGTACTTC. It codes for CASSPRAGEGPYEQYF. Full variable domain (rest looked up from reference TRBV7-8 and TRBJ2-7): GAGVSQSPRYKVAKRGQDVALRCDPISGHVSLFWYQQALGQGPEFLTYFQNEAQLDKSGLPSDRFFAERPEGSVSTLKIQRTQQEDSAVYLCASSPRAGEGPYEQYFGPGTRLTVT.